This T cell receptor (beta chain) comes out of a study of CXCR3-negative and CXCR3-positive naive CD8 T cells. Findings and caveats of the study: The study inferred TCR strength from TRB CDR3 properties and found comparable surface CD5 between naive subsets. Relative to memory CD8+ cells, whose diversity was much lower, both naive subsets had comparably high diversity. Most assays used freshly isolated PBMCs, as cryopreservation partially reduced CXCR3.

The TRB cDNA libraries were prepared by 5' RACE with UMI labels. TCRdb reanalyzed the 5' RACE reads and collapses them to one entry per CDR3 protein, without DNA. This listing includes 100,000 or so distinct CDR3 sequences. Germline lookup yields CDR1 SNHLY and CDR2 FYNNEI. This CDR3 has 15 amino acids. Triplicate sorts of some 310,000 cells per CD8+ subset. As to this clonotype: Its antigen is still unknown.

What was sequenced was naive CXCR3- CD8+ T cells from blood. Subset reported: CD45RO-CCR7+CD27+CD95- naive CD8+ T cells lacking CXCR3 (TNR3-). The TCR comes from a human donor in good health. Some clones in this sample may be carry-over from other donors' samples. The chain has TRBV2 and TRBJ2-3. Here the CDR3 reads CASSEGGGGTDTQYF.